The T cell receptor (beta chain) under discussion was sequenced for a study of regulatory T cells in long-lasting Graves disease. Study observations and caveats: Peripheral blood alone, not thyroid tissue, underwent study.

Time point denoted: newly diagnosed GD, antithyroid drugs for less than 3 months. TCR sequences were obtained from RNA taken from PBMCs. Combining iRepertoire HTBI primers with Arm-PCR of CDR3 regions, the authors built TCR beta libraries. Via MiXCR, TCRdb re-called the multiplex PCR reads, giving one row per CDR3 protein. The sample lists 350,000 to 400,000 distinct CDR3 sequences; roughly 15% were seen once. V lost 0 bases and J 0 bases, leaving 9 bases between the germline ends. The length of the CDR3 is 14 residues. Looked up from germline, CDR1 is GTSNPN and CDR2 is SVGIG (reference sequence). Ten or more counts support this clonotype. No antigen is known for it.

The sequence was collected from a female donor with Graves disease. Here the sequenced sample was peripheral blood mononuclear cells (PBMCs), taken at new diagnosis, from a patient treated with antithyroid drugs. The rearrangement joins TRBV30 to TRBJ2-7; no definite D call. The CDR3 is CAWSVIYRSYEQYF. CDR3 sequence (DNA): TGTGCCTGGAGTGTGATCTACCGCTCCTACGAGCAGTACTTC.